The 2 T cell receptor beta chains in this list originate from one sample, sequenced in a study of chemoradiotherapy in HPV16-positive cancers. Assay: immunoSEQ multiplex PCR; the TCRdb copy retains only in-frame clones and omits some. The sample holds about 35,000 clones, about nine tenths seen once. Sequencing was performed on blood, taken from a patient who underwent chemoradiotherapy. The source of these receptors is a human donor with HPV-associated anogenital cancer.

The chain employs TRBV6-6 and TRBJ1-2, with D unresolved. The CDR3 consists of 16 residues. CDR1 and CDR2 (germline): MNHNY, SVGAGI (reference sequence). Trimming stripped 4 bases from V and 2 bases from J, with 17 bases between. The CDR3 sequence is CASSSTVSDSNYGYTF. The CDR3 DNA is TGTGCCAGCAGTTCTACCGTTTCTGATTCAAACTATGGCTACACCTTC.

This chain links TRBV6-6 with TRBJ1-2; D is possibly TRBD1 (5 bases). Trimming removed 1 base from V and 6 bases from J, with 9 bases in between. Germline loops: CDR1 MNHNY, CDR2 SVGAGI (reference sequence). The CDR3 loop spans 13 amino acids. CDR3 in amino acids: CASSYLGGDGYTF. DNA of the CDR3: TGTGCCAGCAGTTACTTGGGGGGAGATGGCTACACCTTC.